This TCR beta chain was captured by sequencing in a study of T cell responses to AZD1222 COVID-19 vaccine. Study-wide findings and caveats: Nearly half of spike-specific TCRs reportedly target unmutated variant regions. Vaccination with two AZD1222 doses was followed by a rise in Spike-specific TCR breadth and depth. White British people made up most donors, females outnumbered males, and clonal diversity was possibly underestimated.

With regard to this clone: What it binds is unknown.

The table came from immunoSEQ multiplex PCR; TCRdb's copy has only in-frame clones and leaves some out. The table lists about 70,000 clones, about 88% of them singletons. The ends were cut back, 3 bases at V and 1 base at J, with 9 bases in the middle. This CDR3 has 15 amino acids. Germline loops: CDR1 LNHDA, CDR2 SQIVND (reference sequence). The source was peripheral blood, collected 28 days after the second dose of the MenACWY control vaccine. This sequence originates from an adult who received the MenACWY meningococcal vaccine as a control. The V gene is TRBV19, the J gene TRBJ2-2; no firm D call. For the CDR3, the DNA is TGTGCCAGTAGTATGGTTTCAGGGAACACCGGGGAGCTGTTTTTT. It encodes CASSMVSGNTGELFF.